These T cell receptor beta chains were read from a single sample in a study of blood T cell repertoires in COVID-19. Libraries were prepared by immunoSEQ multiplex PCR; TCRdb keeps only in-frame clonotypes and omits some of them. The data contain about 200,000 clones, more than 70% of them singletons. Sequenced: PBMCs or T cells enriched from blood (not recorded which). The receptors originated from a man aged 40-49 years with acute COVID-19. CDR3s leave out the opening cysteine and the closing phenylalanine or tryptophan. Each record gives: J gene, V gene, CDR3 protein.

TRBJ1-5,TRBV2,AISMDRWNQPQH
TRBJ1-5,TRBV27,ASQGGRYQPQH
TRBJ1-1,TRBV15,ATSRASDTEAF
TRBJ2-3,TRBV7-3,ASSPRPGPAGVTDTQY
TRBJ2-7,TRBV27,ASSLASTGSYEQY
TRBJ1-1,TRBV5-5,ASSLDQGITEAF
TRBJ2-7,TRBV19,ASSPREDKFYEQY
TRBJ1-3,TRBV3-1/TRBV3-2,ASSQAKLYRAGNTIY
TRBJ2-1,TRBV3-1/TRBV3-2,ASSLLGEDNEQF
TRBJ1-5,TRBV30,AWSESPGRNQPQH
TRBJ2-1,TRBV5-1,ASSLTGTGGYNEQF
TRBJ1-1,TRBV6-5,ASSYNGGRNTEAF
TRBJ2-1,TRBV7-9,ASDTSALGDEQF
TRBJ2-2,TRBV30,AWLQYTGELF
TRBJ2-1,TRBV6-5,ASKPGLSNEQF
TRBJ2-4,TRBV7-9,ASSDNENIQY
TRBJ2-7,TRBV7-9,ASSSHRGQYSYEQY
TRBJ2-5,TRBV19,ASSISLPGQGTQETQY
TRBJ1-1,TRBV6-5,ASSTRGGNTEAF
TRBJ1-6,TRBV6-5,ASSPRGGFSSPLH
TRBJ1-6,TRBV6-5,ASRRTANSPLH
TRBJ2-5,TRBV6-5,ASSYGLAGETQY
TRBJ1-6,TRBV6-5,ASSPPGFNSPLH
TRBJ2-7,TRBV20-1,SAVQGYEQY
TRBJ1-1,TRBV4-1,ASGGDRANTEAF
TRBJ1-6,TRBV30,AWRGQGGSPLH
TRBJ1-5,TRBV4-2,ASSQGSQPQH
TRBJ2-6,TRBV4-1,ASSPHGQGVFGANVLT
TRBJ1-1,TRBV3-1/TRBV3-2,ASSQVQGIGTEAF
TRBJ1-5,TRBV6-5,ASSYGPGFPQH
TRBJ1-3,TRBV28,ASSGGEAGNTIY
TRBJ2-5,TRBV18,ASSPPRGTGSGTQY
TRBJ2-3,TRBV5-4,ASSSMAMSGDTQY
TRBJ2-7,TRBV21-1,ASSRTGGTYEQY
TRBJ2-1,TRBV5-5,ASSFGQGGDNEQF
TRBJ2-2,TRBV25-1,ASSVTGGRDGGELF
TRBJ1-1,TRBV9,ASSVAMNTEAF
TRBJ2-5,TRBV28,ASRGRRQGAGETQY
TRBJ2-1,TRBV5-1,ASSLDSGEQF
TRBJ2-3,TRBV19,ASSIGAGETDTQY
TRBJ2-7,TRBV28,ASSLSPGQDSYEQY
TRBJ2-7,TRBV28,ASRGTGVYEQY
TRBJ2-7,TRBV4-1,ASALAGAHEQY
TRBJ2-2,TRBV27,ASSLYKTGTGELF
TRBJ1-2,TRBV7-3,ASSQGEDYGYT
TRBJ1-5,TRBV15,ATSIYREGPQH
TRBJ2-1,TRBV19,ASRGGLISNEQF
TRBJ2-2,TRBV6-5,ATTFSGGNTGELF
TRBJ2-2,TRBV2,ASSDRPTSGYTGELF
TRBJ2-3,TRBV6-5,ASSYERRTDTQY
TRBJ2-7,TRBV7-2,ASSLTRPYEQY
TRBJ1-1,TRBV27,ASSTSTGNTEAF
TRBJ2-6,TRBV7-9,ASSSWAAHSYSGANVLT